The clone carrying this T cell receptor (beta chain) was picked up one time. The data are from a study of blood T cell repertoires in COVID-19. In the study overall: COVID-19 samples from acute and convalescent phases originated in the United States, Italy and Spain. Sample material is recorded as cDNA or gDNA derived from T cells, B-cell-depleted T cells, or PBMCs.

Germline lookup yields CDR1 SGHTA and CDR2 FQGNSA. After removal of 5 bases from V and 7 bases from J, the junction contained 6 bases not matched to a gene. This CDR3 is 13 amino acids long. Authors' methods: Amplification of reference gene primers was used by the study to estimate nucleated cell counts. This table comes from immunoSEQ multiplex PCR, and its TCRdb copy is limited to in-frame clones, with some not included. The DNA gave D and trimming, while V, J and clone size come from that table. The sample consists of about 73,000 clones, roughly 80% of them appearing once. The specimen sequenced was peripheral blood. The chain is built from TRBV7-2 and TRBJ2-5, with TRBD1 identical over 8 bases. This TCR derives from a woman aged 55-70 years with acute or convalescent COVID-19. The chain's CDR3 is CASSEGQAGTQYF. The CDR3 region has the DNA TGTGCCAGCAGCGAGGGACAGGCAGGGACCCAGTACTTC.